This T cell receptor beta chain stems from a study of blood T cell repertoires in COVID-19. Study-level background: The analysed material was cDNA or gDNA that came from T cells, B-cell-depleted T cells, or PBMCs.

Participant ages covered roughly 18 to 89 years across 25 or so US areas. This CDR3 comprises 19 residues. Germline V gene lookup returns CDR1 LNHNV and CDR2 YYDKDF (reference sequence). Trimming cost V 0 bases and J 4 bases, with 23 bases left between them. Produced via immunoSEQ multiplex PCR; TCRdb's table is partial and in-frame only. The data hold a few hundred thousand clones, with approximately 84% observed a single time. This clonotype originated in a woman aged 18-29 years who had recovered from COVID-19. The V and J genes are TRBV15 and TRBJ2-3, with a possible D match to TRBD2 (6 bases). The sequenced material came from PBMCs or T cells enriched from blood (not recorded which). In nucleotides, the CDR3 is TGTGCCACCAGCAGAGAATCCCCAATTAGCGGAGAGGGTTCAGATACGCAGTATTTT. It codes for CATSRESPISGEGSDTQYF.